A selection of T cell receptor beta chains follows, all from one sample in a study of vaccination effects on CD4 cells after COVID-19. Generated by immunoSEQ multiplex PCR, the TCRdb table keeps only in-frame clones and is missing some. This table has around 29,000 clones, more than 65% appearing once. Their specific antigens are unknown. Sample: CD4+ T cells from PBMCs cultured with HCoV-NL63 spike peptides, taken after COVID-19 vaccination. These receptors were obtained from a human donor who received a COVID-19 vaccine. Both conserved end residues are part of each CDR3. Fields, in order: V gene, J gene, D gene, CDR3 protein, CDR3 DNA. D genes are given only for firm matches.

v_gene: TRBV6-5
j_gene: TRBJ2-3
d_gene: NA
CDR3aa: CASKTGEGTDTQYF
CDR3nt: TGTGCCAGCAAGACGGGAGAAGGCACAGATACGCAGTATTTT

v_gene: TRBV27
j_gene: TRBJ2-7
d_gene: TRBD1
CDR3aa: CASSLGRTGEKMYEQYF
CDR3nt: TGTGCCAGCAGTTTGGGCCGGACAGGGGAAAAAATGTACGAGCAGTACTTC

v_gene: TRBV29-1
j_gene: TRBJ1-2
d_gene: NA
CDR3aa: CSVAWGPLGLNYGYTF
CDR3nt: TGCAGCGTTGCTTGGGGGCCTTTGGGGCTAAACTATGGCTACACCTTC

v_gene: TRBV5-5
j_gene: TRBJ1-1
d_gene: NA
CDR3aa: CASSLDQPVRPNTEAFF
CDR3nt: TGTGCCAGCAGCTTGGACCAACCGGTCAGACCGAACACTGAAGCTTTCTTT

v_gene: TRBV5-4
j_gene: TRBJ2-3
d_gene: TRBD2
CDR3aa: CASSLGGRAAFSTDTQYF
CDR3nt: TGTGCCAGCAGCTTGGGAGGGAGGGCCGCTTTTTCTACAGATACGCAGTATTTT

v_gene: TRBV15
j_gene: TRBJ2-2
d_gene: TRBD2
CDR3aa: CATSSAPGLNTGELFF
CDR3nt: TGTGCCACCAGCAGCGCTCCGGGACTAAACACCGGGGAGCTGTTTTTT

v_gene: TRBV11-3
j_gene: TRBJ2-2
d_gene: TRBD1
CDR3aa: CASSRTPGQEHTGELFF
CDR3nt: TGTGCCAGCAGCCGCACACCGGGACAGGAGCACACCGGGGAGCTGTTTTTT

v_gene: TRBV19
j_gene: TRBJ2-7
d_gene: NA
CDR3aa: CASSTSGTISYEQYF
CDR3nt: TGTGCCAGCTCTACCTCCGGGACCATCTCCTACGAGCAGTACTTC

v_gene: TRBV18
j_gene: TRBJ1-6
d_gene: NA
CDR3aa: CASSPRSLGTSGSPLHF
CDR3nt: TGTGCCAGCTCACCAAGGAGTTTGGGGACGTCGGGCTCACCCCTCCACTTT

v_gene: TRBV30
j_gene: TRBJ1-4
d_gene: NA
CDR3aa: CAWSVGATTNEKLFF
CDR3nt: TGTGCCTGGAGTGTAGGGGCAACAACTAATGAAAAACTGTTTTTT

v_gene: TRBV7-9
j_gene: TRBJ1-2
d_gene: NA
CDR3aa: CASSLIAGDNYGYTF
CDR3nt: TGTGCCAGCAGCTTAATAGCAGGGGATAACTATGGCTACACCTTC

v_gene: TRBV4-1
j_gene: TRBJ2-2
d_gene: NA
CDR3aa: CASSTQGVIVTGELFF
CDR3nt: TGCGCCAGCAGCACACAAGGGGTAATCGTCACCGGGGAGCTGTTTTTT